The clone carrying this TCR beta chain was seen more than once but under ten times. Its matching antigen is unknown. The record originates from a study of T cell responses to AZD1222 COVID-19 vaccine. Whole-study findings and limits: Dominant at 160-218 and 743-854, vaccine-associated CD4 TCRs also spanned spike. The study found Spike-specific TCR breadth and depth rose after two AZD1222 doses.

The CDR3 has 16 residues. Looked up from germline, CDR1 is MGHRA and CDR2 is YSYEKL. V lost 3 bases, J lost 4 bases, and 16 bases lay in between. Profiling relied on immunoSEQ multiplex PCR, and the TCRdb table lists in-frame clones only, not all of them. The sample contains about 130,000 clones, approximately 90% of which appear only once. This TCR was sampled from an adult who received the AZD1222 COVID-19 vaccine. V is TRBV4-1 and J is TRBJ2-1; perhaps D is TRBD1 or TRBD2 (5 bases each). Sample: peripheral blood, taken 28 days after the second AZD1222 dose. The CDR3 loop reads CASSHPGRVQYNEQFF. The CDR3 region has the DNA TGCGCCAGCAGCCACCCGGGACGAGTCCAATACAATGAGCAGTTCTTC.